The entry that follows covers one T cell receptor beta chain sequence. Its antigen is undetermined. The data were produced by immunoSEQ multiplex PCR, yet TCRdb's version contains in-frame clones alone and is incomplete. Of fewer than 45,000 clones in the sample, approximately 88% are singletons; the top ten hold about a sixth. These data come from a study of OX40 agonist ivuxolimab in advanced cancers. The study, taken as a whole, reports: Among the lowest peripheral clonal expansion occurred in 0.1-3.0 mg/kg partial responders. No determination was made of the antigen specificity of the expanded peripheral T cells.

The receptor's source is an adult with an advanced solid tumor such as melanoma, head and neck, liver or kidney cancer. This specimen was CD4+ or CD8+ T cells sorted from blood, taken in a trial of the OX40 agonist ivuxolimab.

Here the CDR3 reads CASSLLAGNPDTQYF. The CDR3 DNA is TGTGCCAGCAGTTTATTAGCGGGGAATCCAGATACGCAGTATTTT. The chain combines TRBV27 with TRBJ2-3; TRBD2 aligns across 8 bases. The CDR3 runs 15 residues. The V and J ends lost 1 base and 4 bases, in that order; junction bases with no gene match: 4. Germline V lookup: CDR1 MNHEY, CDR2 SMNVEV (reference sequence).